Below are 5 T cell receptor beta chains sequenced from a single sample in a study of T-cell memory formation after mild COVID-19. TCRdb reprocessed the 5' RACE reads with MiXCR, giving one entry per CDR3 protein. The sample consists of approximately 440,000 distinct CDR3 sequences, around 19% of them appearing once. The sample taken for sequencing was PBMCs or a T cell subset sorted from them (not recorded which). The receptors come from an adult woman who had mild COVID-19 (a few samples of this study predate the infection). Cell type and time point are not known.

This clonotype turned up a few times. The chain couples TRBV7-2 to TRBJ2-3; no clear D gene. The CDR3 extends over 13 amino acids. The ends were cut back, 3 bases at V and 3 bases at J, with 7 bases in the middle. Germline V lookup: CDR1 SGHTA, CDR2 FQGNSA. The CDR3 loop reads CASSFTETDTQYF. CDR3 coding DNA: TGTGCCAGCAGCTTTACTGAGACAGATACGCAGTATTTT.

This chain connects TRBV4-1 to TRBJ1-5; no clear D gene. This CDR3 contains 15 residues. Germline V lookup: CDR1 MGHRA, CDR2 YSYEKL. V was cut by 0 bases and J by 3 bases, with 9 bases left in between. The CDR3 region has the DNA TGCGCCAGCAGCCAAGAGGACGGAACCAATCAGCCCCAGCATTTT. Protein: CASSQEDGTNQPQHF.

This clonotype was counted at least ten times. Written as DNA, the CDR3 is TGTGCCAGCAGCTTAGGACATCGCGATGAGCAGTTCTTC. Translation gives CASSLGHRDEQFF. The chain is built from TRBV7-9 and TRBJ2-1; D unresolved. This CDR3 comprises 13 residues. Germline assignment: CDR1 SEHNR and CDR2 FQNEAQ (reference sequence). Trimming took 1 base from V and 8 from J, leaving 9 bases between them.

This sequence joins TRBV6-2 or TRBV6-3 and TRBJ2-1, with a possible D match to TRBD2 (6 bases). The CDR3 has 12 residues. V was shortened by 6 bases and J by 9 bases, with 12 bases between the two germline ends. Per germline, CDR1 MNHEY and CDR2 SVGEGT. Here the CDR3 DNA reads TGTGCCAGCAGGGAGGGGCTCGGTGAGCAGTTCTTC. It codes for CASREGLGEQFF.

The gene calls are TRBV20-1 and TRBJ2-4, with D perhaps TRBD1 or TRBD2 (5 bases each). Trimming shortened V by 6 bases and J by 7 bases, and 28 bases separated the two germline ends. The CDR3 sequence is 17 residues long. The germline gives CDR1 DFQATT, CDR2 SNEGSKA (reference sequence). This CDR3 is CSAGRWAPTGEENIQYF. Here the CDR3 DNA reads TGCAGTGCGGGACGGTGGGCCCCAACCGGAGAGGAGAACATTCAGTACTTC.